The 23 T cell receptor beta chains below come from one sample, sequenced in a study of blood T cells in healthy people across ages. It was with a sample-barcoded 5' primer and a J-beta primer mix that a second PCR of roughly 7 to 12 cycles was run. TCRdb fed the 5' RACE reads into MiXCR, producing one record per CDR3 protein. The data contain around 1,000,000 distinct CDR3 sequences, approximately 25% of them singletons. This sample also belongs to another study, concerning T cells of mothers and their children.

The sample consisted of blood. All receptors come from a girl aged 2 to 9 in good health.

The genes are TRBV6-5 and TRBJ2-3, with 10 bases lining up with TRBD1. Losses at the gene ends were 6 bases for V and 6 bases for J; bases not matched to a gene: 6. Germline V gene data show CDR1 as MNHEY and CDR2 as SVGAGI. This CDR3 has 14 amino acids. The CDR3 region has the DNA TGTGCCAGCAGCCCGGGACAGGGGCTCGATACGCAGTATTTT. It encodes CASSPGQGLDTQYF.

V is TRBV7-9 and J is TRBJ2-6; 8 bases line up with TRBD1. Losses at the gene ends were 5 bases for V and 0 bases for J; bases not matched to a gene: 3. The CDR3 is 16 residues long. Looked up from germline, CDR1 is SEHNR and CDR2 is FQNEAQ (reference sequence). The CDR3 sequence: CASSGQGYSGANVLTF. Written as DNA, the CDR3 is TGTGCCAGCAGCGGACAGGGATACTCTGGGGCCAACGTCCTGACTTTC.

The V and J genes are TRBV7-2 and TRBJ1-4; D is undetermined. V was clipped by 4 bases and J by 4 bases, with 10 bases between them. The CDR3 extends over 14 amino acids. CDR1 and CDR2 from the germline V gene are SGHTA and FQGNSA. CDR3 DNA: TGTGCCAGCAGCTGGACGGCTGATAATGAAAAACTGTTTTTT. Translated: CASSWTADNEKLFF.

This clonotype was found a few times. The genes are TRBV15 and TRBJ2-1, with 8 bases matching TRBD2. Per the germline V gene, CDR1 is LNHNV and CDR2 is YYDKDF (reference sequence). With 0 bases clipped from V and 4 bases from J, the junction kept 2 bases outside the gene matches. The CDR3 has 15 amino acids. CDR3 nucleotides: TGTGCCACCAGCAGAGAGGGACTAGGTTACAATGAGCAGTTCTTC. This translates into CATSREGLGYNEQFF. The complete variable domain, with remaining parts taken from reference TRBV15 and TRBJ2-1, reads DAMVIQNPRYQVTQFGKPVTLSCSQTLNHNVMYWYQQKSSQAPKLLFHYYDKDFNNEADTPDNFQSRRPNTSFCFLDIRSPGLGDTAMYLCATSREGLGYNEQFFGPGTRLTVL.

The gene calls are TRBV7-6 and TRBJ2-1, with 8 bases lining up with TRBD2. Germline V gives CDR1 SGHVS, CDR2 FNYEAQ. V gave up 4 bases and J gave up 0 bases; unmatched junction bases: 8. The CDR3 is made up of 17 amino acids. The CDR3 protein is CASSSAISGSSYNEQFF. The CDR3, as DNA: TGTGCCAGCAGCTCCGCCATCAGCGGGAGCTCCTACAATGAGCAGTTCTTC.

The rearrangement uses TRBV10-3 and TRBJ1-6; 12 bases line up with TRBD1. Germline V gives CDR1 ENHRY, CDR2 SYGVKD. The V and J ends lost 11 bases and 9 bases, in that order; junction bases with no gene match: 8. This CDR3 is 14 amino acids long. CDR3 in DNA: TGTGCCTCACAAGGGACAGGGGGCATTTCACCCCTCCACTTT. This gives the protein CASQGTGGISPLHF.

This sequence joins TRBV7-2 and TRBJ1-2, with TRBD1 matching over 12 bases. The V segment lost 3 bases and the J segment 3 bases; nucleotides outside the gene matches: 8. The CDR3 runs 17 residues. Germline V gene lookup returns CDR1 SGHTA and CDR2 FQGNSA. The chain's CDR3 is CASSLMGQGAGDYGYTF. The CDR3 coding sequence is TGTGCCAGCAGCTTGATGGGACAGGGGGCGGGAGACTATGGCTACACCTTC.

This clonotype was observed a few times. Without the conserved terminal phenylalanine or tryptophan, this CDR3 likely stems from a read error. This chain links TRBV6-5 with TRBJ2-7, with D possibly matching TRBD2 (6 bases). With 5 bases removed from V and 9 bases from J, the gap between germline ends came to 23 bases. The CDR3 totals 15 residues. In germline, CDR1 is MNHEY, CDR2 SVGAGI. The CDR3 DNA is TGTGCCAGCAGTCAAACTAGTTTACGGGGGTTGTGGCAGTACCTC. Protein product: CASSQTSLRGLWQYL.

This chain connects TRBV29-1 to TRBJ1-4, with D unresolved. V lost 4 bases and J lost 3, with 9 bases in between. The CDR3 has 13 residues. Per germline, CDR1 SQVTM and CDR2 ANQGSEA. Here the CDR3 reads CSVGAQPNEKLFF. Here the CDR3 DNA reads TGCAGCGTTGGAGCCCAGCCTAATGAAAAACTGTTTTTT.

The gene calls are TRBV6-2 or TRBV6-3 and TRBJ2-7; 12 bases align to TRBD2. The V gene's germline CDR1 is MNHEY and CDR2 SVGEGT. This CDR3 has 19 amino acids. The ends lost 2 bases at V and 6 bases at J; junction bases unmatched: 17. CDR3 sequence (DNA): TGTGCCAGCAGTTACCATAGGACTAGCGGGGACCTTTTGAGAAGCGAGCAGTACTTC. Protein: CASSYHRTSGDLLRSEQYF.

In this sample, this clonotype turned up a few times. The junction does not match germline at one end; this may be a read error. The chain recombines TRBV18 with TRBJ2-5, with a tentative D call TRBD1 (5 bases). The length of the CDR3 is 15 residues. The germline V gene encodes CDR1 KGHSH and CDR2 LQKENI. The CDR3 is CASSPPRQPEETQYF. The CDR3 region has the DNA TGTGCCAGTTCACCCCCGAGACAGCCAGAAGAGACCCAGTACTTC.

A few counts support this clonotype. This sequence joins TRBV7-2 and TRBJ2-5; possibly TRBD1 for D (5 bases). Between the trimmed V and J ends, which lost 8 bases and 1 base, there was a span of 14 bases. The CDR3 is 14 residues long. CDR1 and CDR2 from the germline V gene are SGHTA and FQGNSA. This CDR3 is CASGRTQIQETQYF. CDR3 DNA: TGTGCCAGCGGACGGACACAAATCCAAGAGACCCAGTACTTC. Combining the CDR3 with reference TRBV7-2 and TRBJ2-5 gives the whole variable domain GAGVSQSPSNKVTEKGKDVELRCDPISGHTALYWYRQSLGQGLEFLIYFQGNSAPDKSGLPSDRFSAERTGGSVSTLTIQRTQQEDSAVYLCASGRTQIQETQYFGPGTRLLVL.

The V and J genes are TRBV7-3 and TRBJ1-5, with TRBD1 as a possible D gene (5 bases). Germline V CDR1 and CDR2: SGHTA, FQGTGA. The CDR3 length is 13 residues. V lost 3 bases and J lost 8, with 11 bases in between. The CDR3 nucleotides read TGTGCCAGCAGCTTCGGGGGTCAAGAGCCCCAGCATTTT. Translation: CASSFGGQEPQHF.

This chain uses TRBV9 with TRBJ2-1, with unresolved D. Germline V gives CDR1 SGDLS, CDR2 YYNGEE. Trimming took 0 bases from V and 4 from J, leaving 14 bases between them. The CDR3 loop spans 16 amino acids. DNA of the CDR3: TGTGCCAGCAGCGTAGGAGTTGTCCATCCTTACAATGAGCAGTTCTTC. As protein: CASSVGVVHPYNEQFF.

The V gene is TRBV4-3, the J gene TRBJ2-7, with D unclear. V lost 0 bases, J lost 1 base, and 13 bases lay in between. From germline, CDR1 is LGHNA and CDR2 YSLEER. This CDR3 spans 16 amino acids. The chain's CDR3 is CASSQDYRAASYEQYF. CDR3 in DNA: TGCGCCAGCAGCCAAGACTACCGGGCGGCTTCCTACGAGCAGTACTTC.

This clonotype has just a few counts. This sequence joins TRBV7-8 and TRBJ2-7, with 11 positions matching TRBD2. Germline values: CDR1 SGHVS, CDR2 FQNEAQ. Losses at the gene ends were 5 bases for V and 7 bases for J; bases not matched to a gene: 16. This CDR3 spans 17 amino acids. CDR3 loop: CASSDTLAGVSLGEQYF. The CDR3 nucleotides read TGTGCCAGCAGCGATACACTAGCGGGAGTATCGTTGGGGGAGCAGTACTTC.

This chain joins TRBV4-1 and TRBJ2-5; D is ambiguous. The CDR3 runs 13 residues. V was cut by 2 bases and J by 5 bases, with 9 bases left in between. Germline CDR1 MGHRA, CDR2 YSYEKL. The CDR3 sequence: CASSQWATETQYF. In nucleotides, the CDR3 is TGCGCCAGCAGCCAATGGGCGACGGAGACCCAGTACTTC.

This clonotype came up a few times. The chain has TRBV20-1 and TRBJ2-1; 8 bases agree with TRBD1. CDR1 DFQATT and CDR2 SNEGSKA come from the germline V gene (reference sequence). The CDR3 spans 13 residues. V shed 5 bases and J 7 bases; nucleotides not matched to a gene: 7. The CDR3 DNA follows: TGCAGTGCTCAGACAGGGGACTTGAATGAGCAGTTCTTC. The encoded protein is CSAQTGDLNEQFF.

A few counts support this clonotype. CDR3 sequence: CASSFSQAYEQYF. CDR3 DNA sequence: TGTGCCAGCAGTTTTAGCCAGGCCTACGAGCAGTACTTC. V usage is TRBV27 and J usage is TRBJ2-1; D uncertain. The J call is uncertain, as TRBJ2-7 better fits the DNA end. CDR1 is MNHEY and CDR2 is SMNVEV in the germline V gene (reference sequence). The CDR3 covers 13 residues.

This sequence joins TRBV4-2 and TRBJ2-2; D is ambiguous. The CDR3 runs 16 residues. V lost 0 bases, J lost 0 bases, and 8 bases lay in between. The germline V gene has CDR1 LGHNA and CDR2 YNFKEQ. The chain's CDR3 is CASSQELGANTGELFF. For the CDR3, the DNA is TGTGCCAGCAGCCAAGAATTAGGAGCGAACACCGGGGAGCTGTTTTTT.

This clonotype was found a few times. The J gene is TRBJ2-3, the V gene TRBV11-2, with a tentative D call TRBD2 (7 bases). Germline V gene sequence: CDR1 SGHAT, CDR2 FQNNGV. With 9 bases removed from V and 6 bases from J, the gap between germline ends came to 19 bases. The CDR3 contains 14 residues. In nucleotides, the CDR3 is TGTGCCAGTAACGAGGGGGGGACGACGGATACGCAGTATTTT. Translated: CASNEGGTTDTQYF.

Concerning this clonotype: At one end, the junction sequence differs from germline, possibly due to a read error. The chain is built from TRBV3-1 and TRBJ2-5; no reliable D call. Germline V gives CDR1 LGHDT, CDR2 YNNKEL (reference sequence). CDR3 length equals 14 residues. The CDR3 nucleotides are TGTGTCAGCAGCCAAGAAAGGCAACAAGAGACCCAGTACTTC. Its translation is CVSSQERQQETQYF.

This chain uses TRBV29-1 with TRBJ2-2; D gene uncertain. This CDR3 contains 12 residues. Germline V gives CDR1 SQVTM, CDR2 ANQGSEA. Trimming shortened V by 3 bases and J by 4 bases, and 6 bases separated the two germline ends. This CDR3 reads CSVESRTGELFF. The CDR3 region has the DNA TGCAGCGTTGAGTCGCGCACCGGGGAGCTGTTTTTT.